The rows below give T cell receptor beta chains drawn from one sample of a study of T-cell reconstitution after alpha-beta-depleted transplantation in children. TCRdb analysed the PCR reads with MiXCR anew, one entry per CDR3 protein. The table includes around 250,000 distinct CDR3 sequences, over 20% detected once. Specimen: PBMCs, collected before TCRalphabeta/CD19-depleted stem cell transplant. All receptors come from a girl aged 2-10 years with Fanconi anemia, due to receive a stem cell transplant. Both conserved end residues are part of each CDR3. D genes are given only for firm matches. Size values are once, few and many counts, or a class for expanded clones, and some rows have none.

j_call v_call clone_size d_call cdr3_aa cdr3_nt
TRBJ2-1 TRBV20-1 many - CSASGERSYNEQFF TGCAGTGCTAGCGGAGAGCGGTCCTACAATGAGCAGTTCTTC
TRBJ2-3 TRBV28 - - CASSYLAFSTDTQYF TGTGCCAGCAGTTATCTGGCCTTTAGCACAGATACGCAGTATTTT
TRBJ1-2 TRBV29-1 many - CSVENIYGYTF TGCAGCGTTGAAAATATCTATGGCTACACCTTC
TRBJ2-7 TRBV4-2 - - CASSPALASSYEQYF TGTGCCAGCAGCCCAGCACTAGCAAGCTCCTACGAGCAGTACTTC
TRBJ2-3 TRBV7-8 many - CASSRDTGTDTQYF TGTGCCAGCAGCCGGGACACCGGCACAGATACGCAGTATTTT
TRBJ2-7 TRBV29-1 few - CSVAGSGYTYEQYF TGCAGCGTTGCGGGTTCGGGTTATACCTACGAGCAGTACTTC
TRBJ2-7 TRBV29-1 many - CSVAAGRSYEQYF TGCAGCGTTGCGGCGGGGCGGTCCTACGAGCAGTACTTC
TRBJ2-1 TRBV2 - - CASTRSSYNEQFF TGTGCCAGCACTAGGAGCTCCTACAATGAGCAGTTCTTC
TRBJ2-3 TRBV20-1 - - CSASILTQYF TGCAGTGCTAGTATCCTCACGCAGTATTTT
TRBJ2-1 TRBV20-1 few TRBD2 CSASSAGLVLNEQFF TGCAGTGCTAGTTCAGCGGGATTGGTCCTAAATGAGCAGTTCTTC
TRBJ2-1 TRBV19 - - CASTLGGRTYNEQFF TGTGCCAGTACCCTCGGGGGAAGGACCTACAATGAGCAGTTCTTC
TRBJ2-3 TRBV20-1 - TRBD2 CSARGLAGERSTDTQYF TGCAGTGCTAGGGGACTAGCGGGAGAAAGGAGCACAGATACGCAGTATTTT
TRBJ2-1 TRBV20-1 many - CSARLQGGRGNEQFF TGCAGTGCTAGACTACAGGGAGGCAGGGGGAATGAGCAGTTCTTC
TRBJ2-3 TRBV29-1 - - CSVPTYPRGHLTDTQYF TGCAGCGTTCCGACCTACCCAAGGGGCCACTTAACAGATACGCAGTATTTT
TRBJ2-5 TRBV6-5 many - CASSLEQGTQYF TGTGCCAGCAGCTTAGAGCAGGGGACCCAGTACTTC
TRBJ1-5 TRBV12-3/TRBV12-4 many - CASSLAGRSNQPQHF TGTGCCAGCAGTTTAGCCGGCAGGAGCAATCAGCCCCAGCATTTT
TRBJ2-7 TRBV30 many TRBD1 CASDPGQGAYEQYF TGTGCCTCGGATCCGGGACAGGGGGCCTACGAGCAGTACTTC
TRBJ2-1 TRBV28 few - CASSSGGGTYNEQFF TGTGCCAGCAGTTCTGGCGGAGGCACCTACAATGAGCAGTTCTTC
TRBJ2-7 TRBV20-1 - - CSATRLAGPTYEQYF TGCAGTGCTACGAGGCTAGCCGGGCCTACCTACGAGCAGTACTTC
TRBJ2-7 TRBV28 few - CASSPRPGQGYEQYF TGTGCCAGCAGTCCACGTCCGGGACAAGGCTACGAGCAGTACTTC
TRBJ2-7 TRBV20-1 - TRBD1 CSATGQSGYEQYF TGCAGTGCCACGGGACAGAGTGGATACGAGCAGTACTTC
TRBJ2-5 TRBV28 few TRBD2 CASSFPLTSGRAKVETQYF TGTGCCAGCAGTTTCCCTCTGACTAGCGGGAGGGCTAAGGTAGAGACCCAGTACTTC
TRBJ2-1 TRBV9 many TRBD2 CASSAREGSYNEQFF TGTGCCAGCAGCGCGCGGGAGGGGTCCTACAATGAGCAGTTCTTC
TRBJ2-3 TRBV20-1 once TRBD2 CSARETSSGTSTDTQYF TGCAGTGCTAGAGAGACGTCTAGCGGAACTAGCACAGATACGCAGTATTTT